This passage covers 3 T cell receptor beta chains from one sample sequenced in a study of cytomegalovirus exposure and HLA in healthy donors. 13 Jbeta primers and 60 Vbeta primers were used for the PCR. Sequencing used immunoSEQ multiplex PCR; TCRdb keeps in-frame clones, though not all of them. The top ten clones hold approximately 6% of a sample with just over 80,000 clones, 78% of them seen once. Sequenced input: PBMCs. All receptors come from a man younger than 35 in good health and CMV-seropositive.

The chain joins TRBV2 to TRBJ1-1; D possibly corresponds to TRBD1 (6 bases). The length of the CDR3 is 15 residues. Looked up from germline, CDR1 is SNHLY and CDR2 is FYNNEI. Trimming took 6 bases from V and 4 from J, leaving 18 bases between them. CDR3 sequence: CASRLWQGSSTEAFF. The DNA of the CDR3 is TGTGCCAGCAGATTATGGCAGGGGAGTAGCACTGAAGCTTTCTTT.

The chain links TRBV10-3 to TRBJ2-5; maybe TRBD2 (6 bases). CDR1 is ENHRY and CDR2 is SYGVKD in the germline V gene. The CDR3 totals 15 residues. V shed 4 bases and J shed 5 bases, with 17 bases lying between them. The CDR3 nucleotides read TGTGCCATCAGTGTGGCTAGCGAAAAGGGGGAGACCCAGTACTTC. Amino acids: CAISVASEKGETQYF.

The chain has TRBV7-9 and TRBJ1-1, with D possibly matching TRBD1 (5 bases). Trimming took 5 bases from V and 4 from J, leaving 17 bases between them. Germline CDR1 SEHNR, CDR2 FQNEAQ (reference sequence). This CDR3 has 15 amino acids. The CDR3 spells CASSTRSRVFTEAFF. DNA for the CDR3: TGTGCCAGCAGCACCCGTTCCAGGGTTTTCACTGAAGCTTTCTTT.